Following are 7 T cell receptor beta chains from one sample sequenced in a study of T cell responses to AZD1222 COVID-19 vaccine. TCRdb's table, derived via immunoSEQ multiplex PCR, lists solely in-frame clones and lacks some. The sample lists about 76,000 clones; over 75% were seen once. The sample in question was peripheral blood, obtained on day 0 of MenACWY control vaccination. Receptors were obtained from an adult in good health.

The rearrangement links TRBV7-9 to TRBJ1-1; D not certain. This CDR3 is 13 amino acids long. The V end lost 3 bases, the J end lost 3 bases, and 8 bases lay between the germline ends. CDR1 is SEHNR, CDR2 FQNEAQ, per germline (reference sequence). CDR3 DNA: TGTGCCAGCAGCTTGAGAGAGGACACTGAAGCTTTCTTT. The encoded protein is CASSLREDTEAFF. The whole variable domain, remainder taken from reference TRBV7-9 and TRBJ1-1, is DTGVSQNPRHKITKRGQNVTFRCDPISEHNRLYWYRQTLGQGPEFLTYFQNEAQLEKSRLLSDRFSAERPKGSFSTLEIQRTEQGDSAMYLCASSLREDTEAFFGQGTRLTVV.

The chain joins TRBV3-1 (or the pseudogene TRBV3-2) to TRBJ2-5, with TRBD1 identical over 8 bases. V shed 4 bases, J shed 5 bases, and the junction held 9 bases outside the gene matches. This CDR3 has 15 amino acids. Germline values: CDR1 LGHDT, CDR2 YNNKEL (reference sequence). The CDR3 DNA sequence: TGTGCCAGCAGCCGAGGACAGGGAACTGGGGAGACCCAGTACTTC. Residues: CASSRGQGTGETQYF.

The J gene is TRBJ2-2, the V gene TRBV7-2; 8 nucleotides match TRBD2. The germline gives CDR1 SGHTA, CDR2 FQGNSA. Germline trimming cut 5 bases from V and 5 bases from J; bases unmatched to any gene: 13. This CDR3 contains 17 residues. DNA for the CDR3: TGTGCCAGCAGCCCGGGGTTAGCGGGATTGAGGACCGGGGAGCTGTTTTTT. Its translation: CASSPGLAGLRTGELFF.

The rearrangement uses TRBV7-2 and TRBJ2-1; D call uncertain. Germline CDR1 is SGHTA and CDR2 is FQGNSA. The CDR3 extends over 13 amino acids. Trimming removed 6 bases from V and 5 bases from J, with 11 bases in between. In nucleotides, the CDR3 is TGTGCCAGCAGTCCCTACATAAACAATGAGCAGTTCTTC. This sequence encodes CASSPYINNEQFF.

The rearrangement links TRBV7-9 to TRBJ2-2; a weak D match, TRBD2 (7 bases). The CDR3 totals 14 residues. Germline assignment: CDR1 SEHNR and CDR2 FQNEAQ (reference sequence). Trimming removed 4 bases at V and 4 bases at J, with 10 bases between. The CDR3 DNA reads TGTGCCAGCAGCTGGGGGGGCTCCACCGGGGAGCTGTTTTTT. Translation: CASSWGGSTGELFF.

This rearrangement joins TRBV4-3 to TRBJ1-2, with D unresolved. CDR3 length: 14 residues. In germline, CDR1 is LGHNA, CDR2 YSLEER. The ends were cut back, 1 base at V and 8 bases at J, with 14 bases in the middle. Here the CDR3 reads CASSQGDGGWGYTF. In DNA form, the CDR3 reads TGCGCCAGCAGCCAAGGAGACGGCGGGTGGGGCTACACCTTC.

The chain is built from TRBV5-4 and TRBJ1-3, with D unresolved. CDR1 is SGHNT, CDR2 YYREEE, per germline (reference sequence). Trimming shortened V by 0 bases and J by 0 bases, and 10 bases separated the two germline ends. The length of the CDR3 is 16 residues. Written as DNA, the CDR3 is TGTGCCAGCAGCTTGGCCGGGTTTGACTCTGGAAACACCATATATTTT. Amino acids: CASSLAGFDSGNTIYF.